This T cell receptor (beta chain) was captured by sequencing in a study of shared clonotypes between healthy human individuals. Assay runs were performed at deep level. Measured with immunoSEQ multiplex PCR; TCRdb has only the in-frame clones, and not every one. The table lists 400,000 to 600,000 clones, around 79% of them singletons, with roughly an eighth in the top ten. The CDR3 has 16 amino acids. Trimming removed 2 bases from V and 4 bases from J, with 15 bases in between. Germline V gene sequence: CDR1 SEHNR, CDR2 FQNEAQ (reference sequence). Sample: PBMCs. The sequence was collected from a woman between 40 and 50 years old in good health. Some clones in this sample may be carry-over from other donors' samples. The chain has TRBV7-9 and TRBJ2-1, with D perhaps TRBD1 (6 bases). CDR3 residues: CASSLRAGEPYNEQFF. CDR3 nucleotide sequence: TGTGCCAGCAGCTTAAGGGCAGGGGAACCTTACAATGAGCAGTTCTTC. Using reference TRBV7-9 and TRBJ2-1 for the parts outside the CDR3, the full variable domain is DTGVSQNPRHKITKRGQNVTFRCDPISEHNRLYWYRQTLGQGPEFLTYFQNEAQLEKSRLLSDRFSAERPKGSFSTLEIQRTEQGDSAMYLCASSLRAGEPYNEQFFGPGTRLTVL.